This T cell receptor beta chain was sequenced for a study of blood T cell repertoires in COVID-19. The ends lost 5 bases at V and 5 bases at J; junction bases unmatched: 7. The CDR3 contains 15 residues. CDR1 and CDR2 (germline): SEHNR, FQNEAQ (reference sequence). Here immunoSEQ multiplex PCR was the method, and the copy in TCRdb shows in-frame clones only, minus some. This table holds approximately 200,000 clones, roughly 77% found once. The receptor comes from a woman older than 75 with COVID-19, enrolled during active disease. The J gene is TRBJ2-3, the V gene TRBV7-9; 10 bases align to TRBD2. Sequenced input: peripheral blood. In DNA, the CDR3 is TGTGCCAGCAGCCACAGCGGGAGGGCCAGAGATACGCAGTATTTT. It encodes CASSHSGRARDTQYF.